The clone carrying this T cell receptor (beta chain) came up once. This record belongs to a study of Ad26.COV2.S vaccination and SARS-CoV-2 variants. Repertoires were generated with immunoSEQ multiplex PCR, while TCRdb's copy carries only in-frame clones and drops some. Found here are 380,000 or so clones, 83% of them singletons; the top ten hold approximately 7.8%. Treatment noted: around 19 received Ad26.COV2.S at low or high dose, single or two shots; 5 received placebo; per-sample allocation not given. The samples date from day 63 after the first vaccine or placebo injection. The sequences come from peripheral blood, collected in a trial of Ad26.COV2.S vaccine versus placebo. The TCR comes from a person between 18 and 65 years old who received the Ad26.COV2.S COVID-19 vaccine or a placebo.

The DNA for the CDR3 is TGTGCCTGGAGGATTCGGGACAGGAGTGGCTACACCTTC. Protein sequence: CAWRIRDRSGYTF. This chain connects TRBV30 to TRBJ1-2; 8 bases align to TRBD1. Germline assignment: CDR1 GTSNPN and CDR2 SVGIG (reference sequence). Trimming removed 3 bases from V and 7 bases from J; junction bases left unmatched: 7. The CDR3 is 13 residues long.